What follows describes a single T cell receptor beta chain. Its antigen is not identified. This sample was included in a study of cytomegalovirus exposure and HLA in healthy donors. Overall study results and limits: Indistinguishable V segments such as TRBV6-2 and TRBV6-3 were excluded. The Asian-associated ancestry cluster reportedly had fewer N-insertions than the roughly 670-donor mean in a later analysis. In a later analysis, TCR beta V- and J-gene trimming showed a link to a missense DCLRE1C variant. Earlier analysis looked at TCR beta V segments, and most were productive about 90% or about 30% of the time.

CDR3 length: 13 residues. The germline CDR1 and CDR2 sequences are MNHEY and SVGAGI. Trimming took 5 bases from V and 1 from J, leaving 8 bases between them. The primer mix had 60 Vbeta and 13 Jbeta primers. Some clones are missing from TCRdb's copy, which holds only in-frame ones; the method was immunoSEQ multiplex PCR. The sample table sets out around 75,000 clones. This receptor was taken from a man aged 50 to 60 in good health and CMV-seropositive. Sequenced sample: PBMCs. The chain employs TRBV6-5 and TRBJ1-1; D remains unclear. CDR3 sequence reads: CASSTHRNTEAFF. CDR3 nucleotide sequence: TGTGCCAGCAGTACACACCGGAACACTGAAGCTTTCTTT.